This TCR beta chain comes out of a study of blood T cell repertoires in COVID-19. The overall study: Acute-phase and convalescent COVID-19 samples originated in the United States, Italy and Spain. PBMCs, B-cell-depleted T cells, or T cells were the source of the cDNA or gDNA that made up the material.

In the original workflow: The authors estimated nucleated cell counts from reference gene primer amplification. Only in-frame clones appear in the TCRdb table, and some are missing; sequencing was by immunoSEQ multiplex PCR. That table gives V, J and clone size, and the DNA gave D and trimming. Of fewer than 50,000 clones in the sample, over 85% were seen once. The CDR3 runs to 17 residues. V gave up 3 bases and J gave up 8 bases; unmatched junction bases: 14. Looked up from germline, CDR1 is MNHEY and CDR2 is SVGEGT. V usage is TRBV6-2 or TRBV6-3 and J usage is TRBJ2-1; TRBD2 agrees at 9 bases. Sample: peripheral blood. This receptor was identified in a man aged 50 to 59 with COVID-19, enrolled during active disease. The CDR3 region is CASSYGLAGLVGDEQFF. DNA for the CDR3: TGTGCCAGCAGTTATGGTCTAGCGGGACTGGTCGGCGATGAGCAGTTCTTC.